These 16 T cell receptor beta chains originate from one sample sequenced in a study of blood T cell repertoires in COVID-19. Profiling relied on immunoSEQ multiplex PCR, and the TCRdb table lists in-frame clones only, not all of them. The sample includes roughly 90,000 clones, about 85% of them seen just once. The sequenced material came from peripheral blood. The receptor source for this set is a man over 45 with acute or convalescent COVID-19.

This chain links TRBV7-9 with TRBJ1-2; 11 bases align to TRBD1. Germline CDR1 is SEHNR and CDR2 is FQNEAQ (reference sequence). The CDR3 runs 14 residues. V was clipped by 6 bases and J by 7 bases; unmatched bases: 7. The CDR3 spells CASSPAGTGGGYTF. For the CDR3, the DNA is TGTGCCAGCAGTCCGGCCGGGACAGGGGGTGGCTACACCTTC.

The chain couples TRBV7-8 to TRBJ1-2, with D perhaps TRBD1 (6 bases). Trimming cost V 5 bases and J 8 bases, with 21 bases left between them. This CDR3 contains 15 residues. Germline CDR1 SGHVS, CDR2 FQNEAQ. The CDR3 nucleotides are TGTGCCAGCAGCCCCTGGGGGGGGGCGTCCAGAGGCTACACCTTC. It yields the protein CASSPWGGASRGYTF.

The sample holds one count of this clone. The chain recombines TRBV5-4 with TRBJ1-1, with a possible D match to TRBD1 (5 bases). CDR3 size: 13 residues. The germline CDR1 and CDR2 sequences are SGHNT and YYREEE (reference sequence). The ends were cut back, 6 bases at V and 10 bases at J, with 19 bases in the middle. The CDR3 DNA reads as TGTGCCAGCACCCCCCTCGGACAATTGGGAGCTTTCTTT. Protein sequence: CASTPLGQLGAFF.

V usage is TRBV10-1 and J usage is TRBJ2-3; possible D gene TRBD1, 6 bases. Germline assignment: CDR1 WNHNN and CDR2 SYGVQD (reference sequence). This CDR3 has 15 residues. V was pared by 2 bases and J by 6 bases, with 15 bases between. Here the CDR3 reads CASSEAGEVTDTQYF. In DNA form, the CDR3 reads TGCGCCAGCAGTGAGGCAGGGGAAGTCACTGATACGCAGTATTTT.

The chain has TRBV7-2 and TRBJ2-3; 8 bases are shared with TRBD1. The CDR3 covers 17 residues. Trimming at V came to 1 base and at J to 4 bases, leaving 10 bases not matched to a gene. Germline assignment: CDR1 SGHTA and CDR2 FQGNSA. CDR3 residues: CASSLGWGQAGADTQYF. The CDR3 DNA reads as TGTGCCAGCAGCTTAGGGTGGGGACAGGCAGGCGCAGATACGCAGTATTTT.

V usage is TRBV18 and J usage is TRBJ1-1; D call uncertain. The V gene lost 5 bases and the J gene lost 8 bases, with 12 bases spanning the gap. Germline loops: CDR1 KGHSH, CDR2 LQKENI. The length of the CDR3 is 12 residues. CDR3 bases: TGTGCCAGCTCATCACGCCGGGAAGAAGCTTTCTTT. This sequence encodes CASSSRREEAFF.

In DNA, the CDR3 is TGTGCCAGCACCAAAAATCAGGGGCAGGGGAATGAGCAGTTCTTC. Protein: CASTKNQGQGNEQFF. V and J are TRBV3-1 (or the pseudogene TRBV3-2) and TRBJ2-1; TRBD1 is a possible D gene (6 bases). Trimming took off 7 bases at V and 7 bases at J, with 20 bases between the two ends. Germline CDR1 is LGHDT and CDR2 is YNNKEL (reference sequence). The CDR3 sequence is 15 residues long.

This chain uses TRBV7-2 with TRBJ1-3; D is unresolved. Trimming removed 1 base from V and 0 bases from J, with 16 bases in between. The CDR3 is 18 amino acids. Looked up from germline, CDR1 is SGHTA and CDR2 is FQGNSA. CDR3 protein: CASSLVSGGRDSGNTIYF. CDR3 DNA sequence: TGTGCCAGCAGCTTAGTTAGCGGTGGACGGGACTCTGGAAACACCATATATTTT. The entire variable domain, with the rest obtained from reference TRBV7-2 and TRBJ1-3, is as follows: GAGVSQSPSNKVTEKGKDVELRCDPISGHTALYWYRQSLGQGLEFLIYFQGNSAPDKSGLPSDRFSAERTGGSVSTLTIQRTQQEDSAVYLCASSLVSGGRDSGNTIYFGEGSWLTVV.

The chain carries TRBV6-5 and TRBJ2-7, with 8 bases lining up with TRBD1. CDR1 is MNHEY, CDR2 SVGAGI, per germline. The CDR3 spans 15 residues. J gave up 1 base and V 2 bases, and 4 bases lay outside the gene matches. The CDR3 region is CASSYMGQASYEQYF. The CDR3 DNA reads as TGTGCCAGCAGTTACATGGGACAGGCTTCCTACGAGCAGTACTTC.

CDR3 amino acids: CASSVQGAGRDDTQYF. CDR3 in DNA: TGTGCCAGCAGCGTACAGGGGGCCGGGCGGGATGATACGCAGTATTTT. J is TRBJ2-3 and V is TRBV5-5; TRBD1 agrees at 9 bases. Trimming at V came to 4 bases and at J to 6 bases, leaving 12 bases not matched to a gene. The germline V gene encodes CDR1 SGHKS and CDR2 YYEKEE (reference sequence). The length of the CDR3 is 16 residues.

The chain carries TRBV3-1 (or the pseudogene TRBV3-2) and TRBJ2-6, with no clear D. The V gene lost 0 bases and the J gene lost 0 bases, with 9 bases spanning the gap. Germline V gene sequence: CDR1 LGHDT, CDR2 YNNKEL (reference sequence). The CDR3 totals 17 residues. The CDR3 nucleotides are TGTGCCAGCAGCCAAGAGGCACAGAGCTCTGGGGCCAACGTCCTGACTTTC. This sequence encodes CASSQEAQSSGANVLTF.

This clone was seen repeatedly, ten times or more. The chain is built from TRBV20-1 and TRBJ1-1, with 10 nucleotides matching TRBD1. The V gene's germline CDR1 is DFQATT and CDR2 SNEGSKA (reference sequence). V shed 6 bases and J 2 bases; nucleotides not matched to a gene: 18. There are 18 residues in the CDR3. As DNA, the CDR3 is TGCAGTGCCAGTTTCCTGGGGGACAGGGGATTTCATAACACTGAAGCTTTCTTT. Translating it yields CSASFLGDRGFHNTEAFF.

The chain employs TRBV11-2 and TRBJ1-6; 9 nucleotides agree with TRBD1. The J segment lost 9 bases and the V segment lost 2 bases, leaving 5 bases of the junction unmatched. Per the germline V gene, CDR1 is SGHAT and CDR2 is FQNNGV. The CDR3 totals 15 residues. The CDR3 loop is CASSLMGQGFSPLHF. CDR3 DNA sequence: TGTGCCAGCAGCTTAATGGGACAGGGATTTTCACCCCTCCACTTT. The full variable domain, its missing parts supplied by reference TRBV11-2 and TRBJ1-6, is EAGVAQSPRYKIIEKRQSVAFWCNPISGHATLYWYQQILGQGPKLLIQFQNNGVVDDSQLPKDRFSAERLKGVDSTLKIQPAKLEDSAVYLCASSLMGQGFSPLHFGNGTRLTVT.

The rearrangement links TRBV19 to TRBJ2-7; maybe TRBD1 (6 bases). The V end lost 2 bases, the J end lost 0 bases, and 11 bases lay between the germline ends. The CDR3 runs to 15 residues. Germline V gene lookup returns CDR1 LNHDA and CDR2 SQIVND (reference sequence). The CDR3 is CASSILRDTSYEQYF. The DNA of the CDR3 is TGTGCCAGTAGTATATTGAGGGACACCTCCTACGAGCAGTACTTC.

Only a few counts were recorded for this clone. This chain links TRBV15 with TRBJ2-7; no firm D call. The CDR3 runs 13 residues. The germline V gene has CDR1 LNHNV and CDR2 YYDKDF (reference sequence). V lost 4 bases and J 6 bases, leaving 13 bases between the germline ends. DNA for the CDR3: TGTGCCACCAGCACCACACGCCGCAGCGAGCAGTACTTC. As protein: CATSTTRRSEQYF.

The chain recombines TRBV29-1 with TRBJ2-1, with 9 nucleotides matching TRBD2. The J segment lost 7 bases and the V segment lost 3 bases, leaving 1 base of the junction unmatched. In germline, CDR1 is SQVTM, CDR2 ANQGSEA. The CDR3 consists of 12 residues. This CDR3 reads CSVDAGGNEQFF. In DNA form, the CDR3 reads TGCAGCGTTGACGCGGGAGGGAATGAGCAGTTCTTC.